This TCR beta chain was identified during a study of beta chain features in type 1 diabetes. Study overall: Age, gender and cell yields were similar between patients and healthy donors.

Staining for CD45RO/CCR7/CD25/CD127/CD95/CD27 allowed sorting of CD4+ naive, central memory, regulatory and stem cell-like memory cells. This clone occurred a few times. Its antigen is undetermined. Study-wide results and caveats: Patients' naive, central memory and Treg TCRB repertoires seemed closer to one another than those of healthy donors. In type 1 diabetes patients, VDJ junctions had fewer insertions; deletions at these junctions were more frequent.

This CDR3 contains 13 residues. The germline V gene has CDR1 GTSNPN and CDR2 SVGIG (reference sequence). The V and J ends lost 2 bases and 7 bases, in that order; junction bases with no gene match: 7. TCRB transcripts that were expressed got sequenced, as all of the isolated RNA had been reverse transcribed. The table came from immunoSEQ multiplex PCR; TCRdb's copy has only in-frame clones and leaves some out. Of about 620,000 clones listed, about a sixth are singletons. The chain has TRBV30 and TRBJ1-1, with 7 nucleotides matching TRBD1. The clonotype was recovered from a man aged 18-30 years in good health. The sample taken for sequencing was naive CD4+ T cells from blood. This CDR3 reads CAWSMGGQIEAFF. The CDR3 DNA sequence: TGTGCCTGGAGTATGGGGGGACAGATTGAAGCTTTCTTT.